This record looks at one T cell receptor beta chain sequence and its context. Its antigen is still unknown. Base qualities were left out, and no much larger clone turns up one base away. Libraries were made using the immunoSEQ multiplex PCR assay. A mixture of 60 forward primers for TCR Vbeta segments and 13 reverse primers for TCR Jbeta segments was used in the multiplex PCR. The CDR3 region of rearranged TCR beta genes was amplified from genomic DNA with a multiplex PCR assay. The amplified TCR beta libraries were sequenced on the Illumina HiSeq System as 87-base-pair reads. On the study's bioinformatics: A later analysis counted approximately 76 million unique TCR beta chains across the 650 to 700 repertoires, and some 11 million of these chains were shared by at least two donors. Raw reads were error-corrected and collapsed into unique sequences with a nearest-neighbor algorithm that merged closely related sequences to remove PCR and sequencing errors. V, D and J gene segments were assigned by aligning CDR3 sequences to IMGT reference sequences. Each retained sequence needed at least a six-nucleotide match to both a V gene segment and a J gene segment. Rearrangements were called productive when the CDR3 lacked stop codons and stayed in frame with V and J; all others were non-productive. CDR3 was defined by IMGT convention, running from the second conserved V-encoded cysteine to the conserved J-encoded phenylalanine. In an earlier analysis of approximately 500 of the donors, sequences lacking an unambiguous match to a single V gene segment were excluded. In an earlier analysis of several hundred of the donors, V segments were called functional above 56.7% productive rearrangements and were called segregating when the between-donor standard deviation exceeded 5%. To diagnose cytomegalovirus status from the catalog of TCR beta chain sequences, a statistical classification framework was built. V and J gene assignment, in a later analysis, came from comparing TCR nucleotide sequences with IMGT/GENE-DB human TR gene sequences. A later analysis assigned CDR3 sequences and most-parsimonious VDJ recombination scenarios with the TCRdist pipeline. In a later analysis, every TCR beta chain was defined by the combination of its CDR3 amino acid sequence and its V-gene family, and reads without a unique V-gene family were dropped. To address suspected cross-contamination and a sequencing artifact, a later analysis removed around 600 highly shared, low-generation-probability nucleotide sequences. For each public chain, a later analysis derived a clonal expansion index from normalized ranks of inferred template counts within each repertoire. In a later analysis, generation probabilities were computed using a VDJ recombination model fitted to out-of-frame rearrangements, and the results were checked against IGoR. Hypergeometric tests were used in a later analysis to score TCR-TCR, TCR-HLA and TCR-CMV co-occurrence, with a repertoire-size bias correction applied to the TCR pairs. In a later analysis, false discovery rates were estimated by permuting HLA or CMV assignments 20 times. In a later analysis, co-occurring TCRs were grouped using DBSCAN, and TCRdist sequence similarity was added for clustering within HLA-allele-positive subsets. For co-occurrence clustering, repertoires with fewer than 30,000 or more than 120,000 public chains were excluded, along with four or five repertoires with anomalous nucleotide sharing. Sourced from immuneACCESS, this table was stored by TCRdb with only in-frame sequences that have V and J called. A share of the clones is absent; for the studies checked, an unresolved V gene accounts for under half, and the remainder has no known explanation. V and J calls and clone size are as listed in that table; D and trimming were resolved from the DNA. The sample yields under 150,000 clones; around 10% were counted once. The top ten constitute over 6.5% of the sample.

The cohort comprised some 700 healthy bone marrow donors. At the time of sampling, every cohort member was nominally healthy, though immune exposures that went unrecorded were likely present. The donor was CMV seropositive and was included in the group of approximately 310 seropositive cohort members. Each donor provided a peripheral blood sample, and peripheral blood mononuclear cells were used for TCR beta sequencing. The Qiagen DNeasy Blood Extraction Kit was used to extract genomic DNA from the blood cell samples. The CDR3, cysteine through phenylalanine, is 14 amino acids long. CDR3 DNA is the only sequence kept; it has 42 bases, read in frame from the first base. From the germline V gene (reference sequence), CDR1 is LNHDA and CDR2 is SQIVND. The germline V end is reduced by 7 bases and the J end by 14 bases; junction bases left unmatched: 11. This record comes from a study of cytomegalovirus exposure and HLA in healthy donors (dated 2017 in TCRdb). As for the study more broadly: According to an earlier analysis of 550 to 700 of the donors, some 180 million T cells yielded 90 million to 140 million unique TCR beta sequences and about 280 Gb of sequence data. The study combined high-throughput TCR immunosequencing, statistical association of individual TCRs with disease status, and machine learning to predict cytomegalovirus infection status. In an earlier analysis of over 550 of the donors, high-throughput TCR beta sequencing was used to judge whether each TCR beta V gene segment behaved as functional or pseudogenic. The genetic ancestry cluster associated with self-reported Caucasian donors included 65% to 90% of the roughly 360 genotyped donors. All discovery cohort repertoires had been generated on a single sequencing platform. The study aimed to test whether cataloging public T cell receptors could reveal signatures of past pathogen exposure. Along with the approximately 650-subject first cohort, a separate validation cohort of some 130 different subjects was used. In a later genetic analysis, genome-wide SNP genotypes for about 60% of the 666 donors were used, and that subset was treated as a discovery cohort. Typing coverage differed by locus: A, B, C, DRB1 and DQB1 were typed in roughly 620-630 donors, DQA1 in 522, DPA1 in around 600, and DPB1 in 400 to 490. Rather than drawing on any new phenotypic data, the later analysis identified candidate immune exposures from TCR beta sequences and the way those sequences occurred across donors. A few DR-DQ haplotypes were treated as single units for association and clustering because of strong linkage in the cohort. Roughly 300 gigabases of sequencing data and approximately 84 million unique TCR sequences were included in an early release covering roughly 700 HLA-typed donors. On average, around 240,000 unique TCR beta nucleotide sequences were sequenced per donor among about 400 genotyped donors of the cohort, with roughly 18% of those sequences being non-productive. HLA typing covered class I and class II loci at four-digit resolution. The study used immunosequencing to profile the T cell repertoires of about 670 subjects and linked those repertoires to cytomegalovirus serostatus. A later analysis re-examined previously published TCR beta repertoires from just over 650 donors and added high-resolution HLA genotyping to investigate patterns of TCR occurrence. Donor age, sex, ethnicity and CMV serostatus were collected together with the repertoire data.

Study-wide findings and limitations: In a later analysis, most CMV-associated TCR beta chains were found to appear HLA-restricted, with HLA associations seemingly driven largely by CMV exposure. The study gave a list of around 170 TCR beta chains associated with cytomegalovirus. Three of the identified cytomegalovirus-associated TCR beta chains were confirmed in vitro to be specific for cytomegalovirus antigens. Broadly in line with IMGT annotations, most TCR beta V segments showed up in productive rearrangements about 87% or about 30% of the time in an earlier analysis of around 550 of the donors. In a later analysis, more than 15,000 TCR beta sequences were associated with specific HLA alleles at a false discovery rate of 0.05. A later analysis found that HLA-associated TCR beta chains were more clonally expanded and had lower generation probabilities than equally common non-associated chains. This cohort had only TCR beta chains sequenced, and the lack of alpha or paired-chain data limited which features could be detected. Strong co-occurrence of HLA alleles, especially DR and DQ, made assigning TCR associations to individual alleles difficult. The classifier was reported to diagnose cytomegalovirus status with high specificity and sensitivity in both the original and validation cohorts. In a later genetic analysis, fewer N-insertions in productive TCRs were reported among donors in an Asian-associated ancestry cluster than the roughly 640-donor mean. In a later analysis, TCR association rates were found to vary across HLA loci, with the most associated TCRs seen for DRB1 alleles and the fewest for HLA-C alleles. In a later genetic analysis, a missense DCLRE1C variant was associated with V-gene and J-gene trimming of TCR beta chains, and the association was replicated in an independent cohort. Some IMGT-functional V segments, including TRBV6-2 and TRBV6-3, could not be distinguished by the 87-base-pair reads and were therefore excluded. A further reported finding was that TCR beta sequences accurately predicted the HLA-A and HLA-B alleles for most subjects in the first cohort. It was suggested by the authors that the approach could potentially be generalized to other disease states and immunological phenotypes. A cluster of highly shared sequence variants was judged likely to represent a technical artifact of the sequencing pipeline. Because counts were too low, some 17 rarely observed V segments, including chromosome 9 orphons, were excluded from the earlier analysis of a few hundred of the donors. HLA typing was unavailable for some donors at each locus, so association tests used only the typed subset. Immune exposure information for the cohort was limited to CMV serostatus. In a later analysis, several top co-occurrence clusters were reported to appear linked to parvovirus B19, influenza, CMV and Epstein-Barr virus. While some public TCRs were present in many individuals, most TCR sequences turned up only very rarely across donors. Correlated functional status among segregating V segments might reflect linkage disequilibrium, but an unknown experimental factor could not be ruled out. The presence/absence analyses assumed that sequencing depth was roughly uniform across donors, and that assumption may not be true.

The sequence was obtained from a woman in her forties in good health and CMV-seropositive. The sequence links TRBV19 to TRBJ2-2, with 12 central nucleotides matching TRBD1. Material: PBMCs. The CDR3 has the sequence CASIPGQGASRLFF. The nucleotides read TGTGCCAGTATTCCGGGACAGGGGGCTTCAAGACTGTTTTTT.